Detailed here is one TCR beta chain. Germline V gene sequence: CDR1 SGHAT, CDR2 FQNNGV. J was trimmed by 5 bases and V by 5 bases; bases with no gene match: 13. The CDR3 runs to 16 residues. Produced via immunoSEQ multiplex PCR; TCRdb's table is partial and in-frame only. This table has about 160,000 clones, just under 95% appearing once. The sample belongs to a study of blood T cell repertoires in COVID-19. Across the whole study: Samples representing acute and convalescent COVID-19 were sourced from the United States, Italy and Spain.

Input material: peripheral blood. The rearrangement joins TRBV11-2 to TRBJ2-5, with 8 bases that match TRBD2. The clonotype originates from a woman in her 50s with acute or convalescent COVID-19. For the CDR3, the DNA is TGTGCCAGCAGCCTCCCAATAGCGGGACGGGGGGAGACCCAGTACTTC. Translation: CASSLPIAGRGETQYF.